This passage covers 5 T cell receptor beta chains from one sample sequenced in a study of blood T cells in healthy people across ages. The second PCR ran about 6 to 11 cycles with a sample-barcoded 5' primer and J-beta primers. MiXCR, applied by TCRdb to the 5' RACE reads, yields one record per CDR3 protein. The table records 500,000 to 700,000 distinct CDR3 sequences, 25% to 30% of them present only once. Sequences were obtained from blood. Receptor source: a woman older than 75 in good health.

The chain is built from TRBV25-1 and TRBJ2-5; possible D gene TRBD2, 6 bases. Looked up from germline, CDR1 is MGHDK and CDR2 is SYGVNS. The CDR3 has 14 residues. Trimming removed 2 bases at V and 11 bases at J, with 18 bases between. Written as DNA, the CDR3 is TGTGCCAGCAGTGAAATCCGGGCGGGGTATGAGCAGTACTTC. It codes for CASSEIRAGYEQYF.

This clonotype was counted ten times or more. J is TRBJ2-7 and V is TRBV5-1; 8 bases line up with TRBD1. V shed 3 bases, J shed 3 bases, and the junction held 5 bases outside the gene matches. Germline V gene data show CDR1 as SGHRS and CDR2 as YFSETQ. This CDR3 spans 14 amino acids. The CDR3 DNA reads TGCGCCAGCAGCTCGGGGACAGGTCTCTACGAGCAGTACTTC. Its translation is CASSSGTGLYEQYF.

J is TRBJ2-7 and V is TRBV12-3 or TRBV12-4; D might be TRBD2 (7 bases). The CDR3 has 14 residues. Trimming took 6 bases from V and 6 from J, leaving 18 bases between them. Here the CDR3 DNA reads TGTGCCAGCAGGCTAGGGGGGGATACGGCCGAGCAGTACTTC. Amino acid sequence: CASRLGGDTAEQYF.

The sample holds many counts of this clonotype. The rearrangement joins TRBV5-1 to TRBJ2-3; D is unclear. Per the germline V gene, CDR1 is SGHRS and CDR2 is YFSETQ. This CDR3 has 16 residues. Trimming removed 2 bases at V and 0 bases at J, with 13 bases between. The CDR3 bases are TGCGCCAGCAGCTTTTGGGGTCAAACTAGCACAGATACGCAGTATTTT. Translated, it gives CASSFWGQTSTDTQYF.

In regard to this clonotype: With a much larger clone just one base away, this may be a read error. J is TRBJ2-1 and V is TRBV6-2 or TRBV6-3; 12 nucleotides line up with TRBD2. CDR1 MNHEY and CDR2 SVGEGT come from the germline V gene. The CDR3 has 18 amino acids. CDR3 bases: TGTGTCAGCAGTTACCAGACTAGCGGGGGCCCCTCCTACAATGAGCAGTTCTTC. Translating it yields CVSSYQTSGGPSYNEQFF.